This TCR beta chain was obtained from a study of blood T cell repertoires in COVID-19. Overall study context: Some COVID-19 samples were acute and others convalescent; all came from the United States, Italy and Spain. Sources were T cells, B-cell-depleted T cells, or PBMCs; the material itself was cDNA or gDNA.

Original processing notes: Reference gene primer amplification gave estimated nucleated cell counts. The method was immunoSEQ multiplex PCR; TCRdb's version includes in-frame clones alone and lacks a portion of them. V and J calls and clone size come straight from that table; D and trimming were deduced from the DNA. Of some 460,000 clones listed, 85% to 90% are singletons. This receptor was obtained from a woman between 25 and 40 years old with acute or convalescent COVID-19. Material: peripheral blood.

CDR3 nucleotide sequence: TGTGCCATCAGCAGGGGTTTTAGGCTCGGTGAGCAGTTCTTC. Its protein product is CAISRGFRLGEQFF. This chain uses TRBV10-3 with TRBJ2-1; D is perhaps TRBD1 (6 bases). The ends were cut back, 6 bases at V and 9 bases at J, with 18 bases in the middle. Germline loops: CDR1 ENHRY, CDR2 SYGVKD. This CDR3 contains 14 residues.